This TCR beta chain was profiled in a study of T cell responses to AZD1222 COVID-19 vaccine. Study-level points and caveats: Most donors were white British, females outnumbered males, and clonal diversity was possibly underestimated. Vaccination with two AZD1222 doses was followed by a rise in Spike-specific TCR breadth and depth. Only five or six AZD1222 recipients were seropositive at baseline.

Here immunoSEQ multiplex PCR was the method, and the copy in TCRdb shows in-frame clones only, minus some. The table records 90,000 to 150,000 clones, approximately 89% of them present only once. The germline V and J ends were trimmed by 5 bases and 4 bases, with 14 bases remaining between them. The germline V gene has CDR1 LNHDA and CDR2 SQIVND (reference sequence). The CDR3 covers 14 residues. Concerning this clone: Its specificity is unknown.

V is TRBV19 and J is TRBJ1-1, with D tentatively TRBD1 (6 bases). This receptor was obtained from an adult in good health. The input for sequencing was peripheral blood, taken on day 0 of AZD1222 vaccination. CDR3 DNA sequence: TGTGCCAGTAGTCGTATAGGGGGACGCACTGAAGCTTTCTTT. This translates into CASSRIGGRTEAFF.